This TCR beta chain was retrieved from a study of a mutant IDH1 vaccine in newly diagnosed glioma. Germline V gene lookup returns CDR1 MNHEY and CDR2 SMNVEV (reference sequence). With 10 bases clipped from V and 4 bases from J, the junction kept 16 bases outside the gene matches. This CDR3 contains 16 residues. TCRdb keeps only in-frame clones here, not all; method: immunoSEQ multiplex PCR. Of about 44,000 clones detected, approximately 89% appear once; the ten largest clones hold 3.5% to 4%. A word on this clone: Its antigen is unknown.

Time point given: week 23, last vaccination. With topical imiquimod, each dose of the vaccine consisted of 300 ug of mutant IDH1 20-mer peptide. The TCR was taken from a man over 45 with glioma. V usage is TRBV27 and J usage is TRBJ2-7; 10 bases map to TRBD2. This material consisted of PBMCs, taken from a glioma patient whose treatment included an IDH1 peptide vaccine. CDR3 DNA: TGTGCCACTCAACTCCAGCGGGGGGGAGGGAGTTACGAGCAGTACTTC. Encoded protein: CATQLQRGGGSYEQYF.